This T cell receptor (beta chain) was recorded in a study of T cell repertoires in cytomegalovirus infection. Study-level background: It can be stated that public TCR beta signatures indicated CMV infection as well as a matching HLA type. Study results and caveats: Adding up the frequency of public TCR beta families identified people who carried CMV plus the relevant HLA. There were HLA-C-restricted CMV-specific TCR beta clonotypes dominating the ex vivo response.

V trimming: 0 bases; J trimming: 7 bases; junction bases outside the gene matches: 6. The CDR3 is made up of 15 amino acids. The germline CDR1 and CDR2 sequences are MNHEY and SVGEGT. TCRdb recomputed calls from the reads with MiXCR, one row per CDR3 protein. This sample has a few hundred thousand distinct CDR3 sequences, with more than 8% found just once. For this clonotype: What it recognizes is unknown.

Sequenced: PBMCs. V and J are TRBV6-2 or TRBV6-3 and TRBJ1-2, with TRBD1 matching 9 bases. The TCR was taken from a human donor in good health (CMV status not recorded). Some clones in this sample may be carry-over from other donors' samples. The CDR3 sequence is CASSYSVGQGTGYTF. DNA of the CDR3: TGTGCCAGCAGTTACTCGGTCGGACAGGGGACTGGCTACACCTTC.